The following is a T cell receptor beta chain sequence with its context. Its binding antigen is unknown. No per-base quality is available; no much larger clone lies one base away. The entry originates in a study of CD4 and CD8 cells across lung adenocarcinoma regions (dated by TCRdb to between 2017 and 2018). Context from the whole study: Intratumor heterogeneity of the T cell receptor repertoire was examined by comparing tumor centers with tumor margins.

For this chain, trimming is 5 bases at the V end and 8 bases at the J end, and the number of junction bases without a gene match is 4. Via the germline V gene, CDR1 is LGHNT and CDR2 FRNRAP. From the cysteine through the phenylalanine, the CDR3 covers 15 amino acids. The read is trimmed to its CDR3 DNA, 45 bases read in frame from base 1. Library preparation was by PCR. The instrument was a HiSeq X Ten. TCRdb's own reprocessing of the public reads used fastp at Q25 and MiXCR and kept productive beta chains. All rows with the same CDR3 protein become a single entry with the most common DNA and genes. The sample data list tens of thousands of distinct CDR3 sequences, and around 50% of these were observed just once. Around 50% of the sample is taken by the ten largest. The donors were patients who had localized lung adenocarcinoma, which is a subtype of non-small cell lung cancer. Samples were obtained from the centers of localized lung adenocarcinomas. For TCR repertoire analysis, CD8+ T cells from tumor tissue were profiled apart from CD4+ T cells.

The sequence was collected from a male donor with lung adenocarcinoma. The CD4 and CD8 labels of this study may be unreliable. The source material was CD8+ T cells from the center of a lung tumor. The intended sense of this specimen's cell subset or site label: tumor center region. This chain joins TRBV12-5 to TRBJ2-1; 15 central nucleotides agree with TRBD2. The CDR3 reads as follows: CASGPGLAGGYEQFF. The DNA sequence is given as TGTGCTAGTGGTCCGGGACTAGCGGGAGGTTATGAGCAGTTCTTC.